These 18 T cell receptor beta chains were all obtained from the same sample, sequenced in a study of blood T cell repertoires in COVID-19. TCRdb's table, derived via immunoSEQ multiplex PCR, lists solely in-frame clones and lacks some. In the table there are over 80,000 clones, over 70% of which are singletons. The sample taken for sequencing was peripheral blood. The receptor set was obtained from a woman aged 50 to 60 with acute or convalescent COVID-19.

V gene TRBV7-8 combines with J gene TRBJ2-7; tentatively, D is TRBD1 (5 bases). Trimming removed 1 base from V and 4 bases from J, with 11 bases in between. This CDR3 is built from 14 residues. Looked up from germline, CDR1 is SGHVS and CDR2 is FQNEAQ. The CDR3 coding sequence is TGTGCCAGCAGCTTAGGGGGCGGTCTTTACGAGCAGTACTTC. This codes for CASSLGGGLYEQYF.

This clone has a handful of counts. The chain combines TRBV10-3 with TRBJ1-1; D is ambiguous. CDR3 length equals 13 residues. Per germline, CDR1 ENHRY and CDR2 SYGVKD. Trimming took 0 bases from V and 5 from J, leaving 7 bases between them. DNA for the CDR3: TGTGCCATCAGTGAGTCGGAGTATACTGAAGCTTTCTTT. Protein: CAISESEYTEAFF.

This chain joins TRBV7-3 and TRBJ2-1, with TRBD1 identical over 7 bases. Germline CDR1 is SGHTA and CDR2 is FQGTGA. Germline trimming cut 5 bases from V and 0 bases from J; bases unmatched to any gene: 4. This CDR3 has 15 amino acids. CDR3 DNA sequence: TGTGCCAGCAGCGAGGGACAGAGCTCCTACAATGAGCAGTTCTTC. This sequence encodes CASSEGQSSYNEQFF. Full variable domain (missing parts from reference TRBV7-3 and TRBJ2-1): GAGVSQTPSNKVTEKGKYVELRCDPISGHTALYWYRQSLGQGPEFLIYFQGTGAADDSGLPNDRFFAVRPEGSVSTLKIQRTERGDSAVYLCASSEGQSSYNEQFFGPGTRLTVL.

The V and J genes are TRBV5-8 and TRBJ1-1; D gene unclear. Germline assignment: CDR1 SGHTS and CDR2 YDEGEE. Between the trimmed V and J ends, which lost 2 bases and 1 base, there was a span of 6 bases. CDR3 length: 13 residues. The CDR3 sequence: CASSFTANTEAFF. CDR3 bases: TGTGCCAGCAGCTTTACAGCGAACACTGAAGCTTTCTTT.

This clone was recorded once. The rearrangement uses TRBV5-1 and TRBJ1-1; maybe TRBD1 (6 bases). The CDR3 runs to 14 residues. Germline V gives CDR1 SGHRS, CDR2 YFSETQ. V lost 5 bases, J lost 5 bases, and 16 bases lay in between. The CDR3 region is CASSQQGPGTEAFF. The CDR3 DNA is TGCGCCAGCAGTCAACAGGGCCCGGGGACTGAAGCTTTCTTT. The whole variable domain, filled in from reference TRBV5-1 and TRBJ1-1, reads KAGVTQTPRYLIKTRGQQVTLSCSPISGHRSVSWYQQTPGQGLQFLFEYFSETQRNKGNFPGRFSGRQFSNSRSEMNVSTLELGDSALYLCASSQQGPGTEAFFGQGTRLTVV.

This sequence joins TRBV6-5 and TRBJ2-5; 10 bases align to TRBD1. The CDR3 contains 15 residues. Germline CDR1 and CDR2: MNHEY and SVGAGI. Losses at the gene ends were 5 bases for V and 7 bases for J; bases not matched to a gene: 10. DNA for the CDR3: TGTGCCAGCAGTCCCCTCCGGGACAGGGGAATGACCCAGTACTTC. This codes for CASSPLRDRGMTQYF.

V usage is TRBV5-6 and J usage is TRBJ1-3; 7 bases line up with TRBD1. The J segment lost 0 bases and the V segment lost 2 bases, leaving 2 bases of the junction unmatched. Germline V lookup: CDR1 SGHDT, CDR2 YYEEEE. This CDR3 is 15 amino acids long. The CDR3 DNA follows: TGTGCCAGCAGCTTTAGGGGGCTCTCTGGAAACACCATATATTTT. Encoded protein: CASSFRGLSGNTIYF.

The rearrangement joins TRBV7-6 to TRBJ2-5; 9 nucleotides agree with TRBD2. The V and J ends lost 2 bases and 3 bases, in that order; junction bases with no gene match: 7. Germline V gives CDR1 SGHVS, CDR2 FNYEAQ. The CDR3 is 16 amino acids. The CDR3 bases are TGTGCCAGCAGCTTACTTAGCGGGGGTTCCAAAGAGACCCAGTACTTC. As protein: CASSLLSGGSKETQYF.

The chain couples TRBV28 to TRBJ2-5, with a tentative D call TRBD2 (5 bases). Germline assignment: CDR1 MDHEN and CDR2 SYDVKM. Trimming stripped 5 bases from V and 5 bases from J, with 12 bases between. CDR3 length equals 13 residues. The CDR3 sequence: CASSPVGAETQYF. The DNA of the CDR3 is TGTGCCAGCAGTCCAGTGGGAGCGGAGACCCAGTACTTC. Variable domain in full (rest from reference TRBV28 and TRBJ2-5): DVKVTQSSRYLVKRTGEKVFLECVQDMDHENMFWYRQDPGLGLRLIYFSYDVKMKEKGDIPEGYSVSREKKERFSLILESASTNQTSMYLCASSPVGAETQYFGPGTRLLVL.

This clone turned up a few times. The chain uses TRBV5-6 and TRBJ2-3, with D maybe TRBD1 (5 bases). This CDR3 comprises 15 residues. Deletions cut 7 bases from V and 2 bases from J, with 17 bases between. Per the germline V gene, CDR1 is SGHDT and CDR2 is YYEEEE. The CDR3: CASSYAPGLTDTQYF. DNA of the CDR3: TGTGCCAGCTCCTACGCCCCAGGGCTCACAGATACGCAGTATTTT.

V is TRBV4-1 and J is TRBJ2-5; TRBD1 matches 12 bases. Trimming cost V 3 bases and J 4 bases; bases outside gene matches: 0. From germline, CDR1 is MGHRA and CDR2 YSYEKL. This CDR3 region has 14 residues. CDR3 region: CASSQGQGAETQYF. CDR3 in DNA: TGCGCCAGCAGCCAGGGACAGGGGGCAGAGACCCAGTACTTC.

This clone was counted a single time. CDR3 sequence reads: CASRQGASTDTQYF. Written as DNA, the CDR3 is TGTGCCAGTCGACAGGGGGCTAGCACAGATACGCAGTATTTT. This chain connects TRBV19 to TRBJ2-3; 10 bases map to TRBD1. The CDR3 runs 14 residues. Germline V gene data show CDR1 as LNHDA and CDR2 as SQIVND (reference sequence). The trim removed 8 bases at V and 0 bases at J, leaving 2 bases unmatched.

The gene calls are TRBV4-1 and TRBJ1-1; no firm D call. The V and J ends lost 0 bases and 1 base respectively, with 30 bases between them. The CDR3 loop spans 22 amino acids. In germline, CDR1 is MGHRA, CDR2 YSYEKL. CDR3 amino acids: CASSQDRGWGESKVWPNTEAFF. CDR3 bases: TGCGCCAGCAGCCAAGATAGAGGCTGGGGAGAATCTAAGGTCTGGCCGAACACTGAAGCTTTCTTT.

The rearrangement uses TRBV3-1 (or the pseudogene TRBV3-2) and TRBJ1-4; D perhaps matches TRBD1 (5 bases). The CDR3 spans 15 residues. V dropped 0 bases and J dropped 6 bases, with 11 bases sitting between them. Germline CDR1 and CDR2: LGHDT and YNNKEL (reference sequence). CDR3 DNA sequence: TGTGCCAGCAGCCAAGATCTGGGGGGGTATGAAAAACTGTTTTTT. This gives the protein CASSQDLGGYEKLFF.

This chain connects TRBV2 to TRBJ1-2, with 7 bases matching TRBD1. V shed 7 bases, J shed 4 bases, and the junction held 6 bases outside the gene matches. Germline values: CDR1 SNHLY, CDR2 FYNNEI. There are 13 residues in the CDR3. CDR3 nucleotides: TGTGCCAGCACCTCACAGGGGACCTATGGCTACACCTTC. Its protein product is CASTSQGTYGYTF.

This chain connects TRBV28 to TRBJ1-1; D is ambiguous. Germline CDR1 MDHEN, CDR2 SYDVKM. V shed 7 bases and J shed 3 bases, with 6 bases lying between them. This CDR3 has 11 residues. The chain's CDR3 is CASKQDTEAFF. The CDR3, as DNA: TGTGCCAGCAAGCAGGACACTGAAGCTTTCTTT.

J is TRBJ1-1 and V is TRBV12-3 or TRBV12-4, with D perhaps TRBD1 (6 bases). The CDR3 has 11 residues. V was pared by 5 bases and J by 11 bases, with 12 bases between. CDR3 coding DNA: TGTGCCAGCAGTCACAGGGTGAGGGCTTTCTTT. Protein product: CASSHRVRAFF.

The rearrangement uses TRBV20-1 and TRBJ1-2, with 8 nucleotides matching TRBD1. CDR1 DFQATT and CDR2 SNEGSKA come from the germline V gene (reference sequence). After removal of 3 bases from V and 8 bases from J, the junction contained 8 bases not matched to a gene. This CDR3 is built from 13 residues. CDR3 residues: CSASPGGVGGYTF. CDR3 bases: TGCAGTGCTAGTCCAGGGGGCGTAGGGGGCTACACCTTC.